Sequencing of this T cell receptor beta chain was carried out in a study of blood T cell repertoires in COVID-19. Study at large: T cells, B-cell-depleted T cells, or PBMCs supplied cDNA or gDNA.

Under the authors' procedure: Estimation of nucleated cell counts was performed using reference gene primer amplification. Here immunoSEQ multiplex PCR was the method, and the copy in TCRdb shows in-frame clones only, minus some. The V and J calls and clone size were taken over from that table, and D and trimming were inferred from the DNA. The table records a few hundred thousand clones, 89% of them present only once. Cohort 3 recovered donors had two negative PCRs, clearance, or symptom resolution. The CDR3 is 14 amino acids. CDR1 and CDR2 (germline): SGHRS, YFSETQ. Trimming took 4 bases from V and 6 from J, leaving 14 bases between them.

This chain connects TRBV5-1 to TRBJ2-1, with D possibly matching TRBD1 (5 bases). The sequence derives from a middle-aged woman who had recovered from COVID-19. The sample taken for sequencing was PBMCs or T cells enriched from blood (not recorded which). CDR3 region: CASSLDDSVNEQFF. The CDR3 bases are TGCGCCAGCAGCCTCGATGACAGCGTCAATGAGCAGTTCTTC. The variable domain in full, with the rest retrieved from reference TRBV5-1 and TRBJ2-1, is KAGVTQTPRYLIKTRGQQVTLSCSPISGHRSVSWYQQTPGQGLQFLFEYFSETQRNKGNFPGRFSGRQFSNSRSEMNVSTLELGDSALYLCASSLDDSVNEQFFGPGTRLTVL.